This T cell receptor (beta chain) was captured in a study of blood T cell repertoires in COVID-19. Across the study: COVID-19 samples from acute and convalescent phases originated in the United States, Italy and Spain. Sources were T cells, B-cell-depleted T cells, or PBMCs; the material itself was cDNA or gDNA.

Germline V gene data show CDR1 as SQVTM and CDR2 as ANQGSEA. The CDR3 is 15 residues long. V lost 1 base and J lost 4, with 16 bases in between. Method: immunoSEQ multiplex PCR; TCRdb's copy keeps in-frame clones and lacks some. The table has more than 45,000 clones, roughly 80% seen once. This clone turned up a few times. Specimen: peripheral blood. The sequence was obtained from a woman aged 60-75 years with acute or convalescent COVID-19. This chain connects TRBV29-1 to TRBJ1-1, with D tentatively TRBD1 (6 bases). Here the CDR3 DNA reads TGCAGCGTTGAAGTAGGCAGGGGAAGGGGCACTGAAGCTTTCTTT. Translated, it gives CSVEVGRGRGTEAFF.